This is a list of T cell receptor beta chains from one sample in a study of blood T cell repertoires in COVID-19. TCRdb's copy holds only in-frame clones and misses some; the assay was immunoSEQ multiplex PCR. The repertoire has over 250,000 clones, more than 80% of them found once; the top ten carry 5.5% to 8%. Material for sequencing was peripheral blood. The receptors stem from a woman aged 45-65 years with COVID-19, enrolled during active disease. The CDR3 runs from the conserved cysteine through the conserved F or W. The D gene is left open where the match is weak. Clone size is given for some rows only: seen once, a few or many times, or a class if the clone is expanded.

TGTGCCAGCAGCTTGAGCTCAGGGGCCGGGGAGCTGTTTTTT,CASSLSSGAGELFF,NA,TRBJ2-2,TRBV5-4,NA
TGCGCCAGCAGCTTAGACAGGCCCGGGGAGCTGTTTTTT,CASSLDRPGELFF,NA,TRBJ2-2,TRBV5-1,NA
TGTGCCAGTAGTCCACGACAGACGGATAATGAAAAACTGTTTTTT,CASSPRQTDNEKLFF,NA,TRBJ1-4,TRBV19,NA
TGTGCCAGCTCACCACTCGGGACAGGTGATGGTGGCTACACCTTC,CASSPLGTGDGGYTF,TRBD1,TRBJ1-2,TRBV18,NA
TGTGCTAGTGCCCCAGGCCCATACACCGGGGAGCTGTTTTTT,CASAPGPYTGELFF,NA,TRBJ2-2,TRBV12-5,NA
TGTGCCACCAGCAGAGAGCCGGGACACGTGTCCTACGAGCAGTACTTC,CATSREPGHVSYEQYF,NA,TRBJ2-7,TRBV15,NA
TGTGCCAGTAGTACTCCGGAAGGGGCGAACACTGAAGCTTTCTTT,CASSTPEGANTEAFF,NA,TRBJ1-1,TRBV19,NA
TGTGCCAGCAGTCCCCGTGCGGGGCCCATTCAGCCCCAGCATTTT,CASSPRAGPIQPQHF,NA,TRBJ1-5,TRBV27,once
TGTGCCAGCAGCCCTGTCCGGTCCCGCTCCTACGAGCAGTACTTC,CASSPVRSRSYEQYF,NA,TRBJ2-7,TRBV14,few
TGTGCCAGCAGCCAAGTCGGGGGACGAGTTAATTCACCCCTCCACTTT,CASSQVGGRVNSPLHF,NA,TRBJ1-6,TRBV14,NA
TGTGCCTGGATTCCTAATCACTACGAGCAGTACTTC,CAWIPNHYEQYF,NA,TRBJ2-7,TRBV30,NA
TGTGCCAGCAGCTTGCCACCGGGCTACGAGCAGTACTTC,CASSLPPGYEQYF,NA,TRBJ2-7,TRBV5-4,NA
TGTGCCAGCAGACCTGAGGGCCGAGCTAACTATGGCTACACCTTC,CASRPEGRANYGYTF,NA,TRBJ1-2,TRBV6-5,NA